Each of the 8 T cell receptor beta chains below was sequenced from the same sample in a study of blood T cell repertoires in COVID-19. Some clones are missing from TCRdb's copy, which holds only in-frame ones; the method was immunoSEQ multiplex PCR. This table holds about 360,000 clones, approximately 86% found once. Sequenced material: peripheral blood. The receptors come from a woman aged 60-70 years with COVID-19, enrolled during active disease.

The chain carries TRBV6-2 or TRBV6-3 and TRBJ2-7, with 8 nucleotides matching TRBD2. The CDR3 covers 14 residues. Trimming took 6 bases from V and 2 from J; bases not matched to a gene: 6. CDR1 MNHEY and CDR2 SVGEGT come from the germline V gene. The CDR3 coding sequence is TGTGCCAGCAGCTTAGCGGGGCCCCCCTACGAGCAGTACTTC. It specifies CASSLAGPPYEQYF.

The chain combines TRBV15 with TRBJ1-3; D is unresolved. The V end was cut by 0 bases, the J end by 3 bases, with 12 bases between. From germline, CDR1 is LNHNV and CDR2 YYDKDF (reference sequence). The CDR3 runs 16 residues. The CDR3 region is CATSREEGMDGNTIYF. The CDR3 nucleotides read TGTGCCACCAGCAGAGAGGAGGGAATGGATGGAAACACCATATATTTT.

Only a few counts were recorded for this clone. The chain uses TRBV6-5 and TRBJ1-4; D uncertain. The germline CDR1 and CDR2 sequences are MNHEY and SVGAGI. V lost 6 bases and J 8 bases, leaving 10 bases between the germline ends. CDR3 length: 12 residues. In DNA form, the CDR3 reads TGTGCCAGCAGCCATGACGGGGAAAAACTGTTTTTT. Its translation: CASSHDGEKLFF.

This clone was picked up one time. The rearrangement links TRBV18 to TRBJ1-2; D is undetermined. This CDR3 is built from 14 residues. V was pared by 3 bases and J by 7 bases, with 15 bases between. The germline CDR1 and CDR2 sequences are KGHSH and LQKENI. The CDR3 region has the DNA TGTGCCAGCTCACCGGATGTCAGACAAGGTGGCTACACCTTC. Translating gives CASSPDVRQGGYTF.

The chain recombines TRBV19 with TRBJ2-1; 10 bases are shared with TRBD2. Germline values: CDR1 LNHDA, CDR2 SQIVND (reference sequence). J gave up 3 bases and V 4 bases, and 9 bases lay outside the gene matches. This CDR3 comprises 17 residues. The CDR3 reads CASSTPGSGGFYNEQFF. CDR3 DNA: TGTGCCAGTAGTACCCCAGGTAGCGGGGGGTTCTACAATGAGCAGTTCTTC. The full variable domain, with the rest looked up from reference TRBV19 and TRBJ2-1, is DGGITQSPKYLFRKEGQNVTLSCEQNLNHDAMYWYRQDPGQGLRLIYYSQIVNDFQKGDIAEGYSVSREKKESFPLTVTSAQKNPTAFYLCASSTPGSGGFYNEQFFGPGTRLTVL.

The chain is built from TRBV4-3 and TRBJ1-3; 9 nucleotides agree with TRBD1. Germline V gene lookup returns CDR1 LGHNA and CDR2 YSLEER. Trimming at V came to 5 bases and at J to 0 bases, leaving 8 bases not matched to a gene. The CDR3 spans 17 residues. The CDR3 nucleotides read TGCGCCAGCAGCGCCCGGGACAGGGTCTTCTCTGGAAACACCATATATTTT. This gives the protein CASSARDRVFSGNTIYF.

Only one count was recorded for this clone. The chain recombines TRBV6-1 with TRBJ2-1; 8 bases map to TRBD1. The germline V gene encodes CDR1 MNHNS and CDR2 SASEGT. The CDR3 runs to 16 residues. Trimming at V came to 4 bases and at J to 4 bases, leaving 9 bases not matched to a gene. CDR3 nucleotide sequence: TGTGCCAGCAGTGTGGGGCAGGGGGCCACTTACAATGAGCAGTTCTTC. This sequence encodes CASSVGQGATYNEQFF.

V is TRBV24-1 and J is TRBJ2-2; 11 nucleotides align to TRBD1. CDR3 length: 16 amino acids. Germline CDR1 is KGHDR and CDR2 is SFDVKD. V shed 3 bases, J shed 3 bases, and the junction held 2 bases outside the gene matches. The DNA of the CDR3 is TGTGCCACCAGTGATCCGGGACAGGGGGACACCGGGGAGCTGTTTTTT. As protein: CATSDPGQGDTGELFF.